Below, 10 T cell receptor beta chains from the same sample are listed, as sequenced in a study of cytomegalovirus exposure and HLA in healthy donors. The PCR was carried out with 60 Vbeta primers and 13 Jbeta primers. Some clones are missing from TCRdb's copy, which holds only in-frame ones; the method was immunoSEQ multiplex PCR. The data hold about 120,000 clones, with about 80% observed a single time. The sequenced sample was PBMCs. The receptors stem from a female donor in good health and CMV-seronegative.

This clone was detected only a few times. The CDR3: CASSQDIGSGTGELFF. Here the CDR3 DNA reads TGCGCCAGCAGCCAAGATATCGGGAGCGGAACCGGGGAGCTGTTTTTT. The chain links TRBV4-3 to TRBJ2-2; a possible D gene is TRBD2 (6 bases). The CDR3 extends over 16 amino acids. Per the germline V gene, CDR1 is LGHNA and CDR2 is YSLEER. The V end was cut by 0 bases, the J end by 5 bases, with 13 bases between.

The V call is TRBV7-9, the J call TRBJ2-7; D possibly corresponds to TRBD1 (5 bases). The germline V gene encodes CDR1 SEHNR and CDR2 FQNEAQ (reference sequence). The CDR3 has 15 residues. V lost 2 bases and J 2 bases, leaving 13 bases between the germline ends. The CDR3 sequence is CASSLQGSYPYEQYF. As DNA, the CDR3 is TGTGCCAGCAGCTTACAGGGCTCTTATCCCTACGAGCAGTACTTC.

The gene calls are TRBV7-9 and TRBJ2-3; 8 bases map to TRBD2. Germline CDR1 SEHNR, CDR2 FQNEAQ (reference sequence). The CDR3 totals 15 residues. The V segment lost 1 base and the J segment 1 base; nucleotides outside the gene matches: 1. CDR3 sequence (DNA): TGTGCCAGCAGCTTAGTTAGCGGGGGCACAGATACGCAGTATTTT. Protein sequence: CASSLVSGGTDTQYF. Full variable domain (outside the CDR3, taken from reference TRBV7-9 and TRBJ2-3): DTGVSQNPRHKITKRGQNVTFRCDPISEHNRLYWYRQTLGQGPEFLTYFQNEAQLEKSRLLSDRFSAERPKGSFSTLEIQRTEQGDSAMYLCASSLVSGGTDTQYFGPGTRLTVL.

This chain uses TRBV10-3 with TRBJ1-3; D is perhaps TRBD1 (5 bases). The V end was cut by 8 bases, the J end by 0 bases, with 17 bases between. The CDR3 has 16 amino acids. In germline, CDR1 is ENHRY, CDR2 SYGVKD. CDR3 bases: TGTGCCATCGTGGCCCAGGGTTACGACTCTGGAAACACCATATATTTT. This gives the protein CAIVAQGYDSGNTIYF.

V gene TRBV27 combines with J gene TRBJ2-5, with TRBD2 matching 8 bases. The J call may be incorrect, as the DNA end agrees better with TRBJ2-7. The CDR3 has 14 residues. Looked up from germline, CDR1 is MNHEY and CDR2 is SMNVEV (reference sequence). As DNA, the CDR3 is TGTGCCAGCAGTTTAGGGACTAGTCGTCGCGAGCAGTACTTC. This sequence encodes CASSLGTSRREQYF.

The gene calls are TRBV19 and TRBJ2-3, with 9 bases fitting TRBD2. CDR3 length: 14 amino acids. Germline-derived CDR1 and CDR2 are LNHDA and SQIVND (reference sequence). V gave up 5 bases and J gave up 1 base; unmatched junction bases: 1. CDR3: CASSERGGTDTQYF. For the CDR3, the DNA is TGTGCCAGTAGTGAGCGGGGGGGCACAGATACGCAGTATTTT.

This clone was seen more than once but under ten times. This chain links TRBV6-4 with TRBJ1-1; 7 bases are a match to TRBD1. V lost 7 bases and J lost 5; bases outside the gene matches: 10. The CDR3 runs 14 residues. Germline V gives CDR1 MRHNA, CDR2 SNTAGT. In nucleotides, the CDR3 is TGTGCCAGCAATCACAGGGGCCGAGGAACTGAAGCTTTCTTT. Its protein is CASNHRGRGTEAFF.

This clone was seen more than once but under ten times. V is TRBV6-5 and J is TRBJ1-1; D not certain. Germline assignment: CDR1 MNHEY and CDR2 SVGAGI. The CDR3 extends over 15 amino acids. Trimming took 6 bases from V and 1 from J, leaving 15 bases between them. The CDR3 coding sequence is TGTGCCAGCAGCTCGGCTTGGGAGCCGAACACTGAAGCTTTCTTT. Translated, it gives CASSSAWEPNTEAFF.

The rearrangement links TRBV6-5 to TRBJ2-5; D may be TRBD1 (6 bases). Germline values: CDR1 MNHEY, CDR2 SVGAGI. There are 15 residues in the CDR3. The V end lost 2 bases, the J end lost 3 bases, and 13 bases lay between the germline ends. The CDR3 protein is CASSYGGRGKETQYF. CDR3 DNA: TGTGCCAGCAGTTACGGGGGAAGGGGGAAAGAGACCCAGTACTTC.

This clone was counted a single time. V and J are TRBV4-2 and TRBJ2-1; 8 positions agree with TRBD1. With 1 base clipped from V and 1 base from J, the junction kept 3 bases outside the gene matches. Germline lookup yields CDR1 LGHNA and CDR2 YNFKEQ. CDR3 size: 16 residues. The CDR3 loop reads CASSQGTGGSYNEQFF. Here the CDR3 DNA reads TGTGCCAGCAGCCAAGGTACAGGGGGATCCTACAATGAGCAGTTCTTC.